Shown below are 17 T cell receptor beta chains from a single sample sequenced in a study of PD-L1 blockade in urothelial cancer. Data came from immunoSEQ multiplex PCR; TCRdb stores just in-frame clones and leaves some out. The sample has 70,000 to 75,000 clones; roughly 84% are singletons. Material: PBMCs, obtained around atezolizumab (anti-PD-L1) treatment. The receptors originated from an older man with urothelial cancer.

By frequency in the sample, this clone is medium-sized. A junction end diverges from the germline sequence, so it may reflect a read error. The chain is built from TRBV6-5 and TRBJ2-7, with a possible D match to TRBD2 (6 bases). There are 15 residues in the CDR3. Germline CDR1 is MNHEY and CDR2 is SVGAGI. The CDR3 nucleotides are TGTGCCAGCAGCCAAAACTACTCAGGGAGGCGCAGGATCTTTTTT. Translation gives CASSQNYSGRRRIFF.

V usage is TRBV5-1 and J usage is TRBJ1-1, with TRBD1 matching over 8 bases. Germline loops: CDR1 SGHRS, CDR2 YFSETQ. J gave up 5 bases and V 2 bases, and 5 bases lay outside the gene matches. The CDR3 is 14 residues long. In DNA, the CDR3 is TGCGCCAGCAGCTTTACTACAGGGGGAACTGAAGCTTTCTTT. Translated, it gives CASSFTTGGTEAFF.

The chain couples TRBV5-4 to TRBJ2-3; possibly TRBD1 for D (5 bases). The CDR3 runs 14 residues. Germline V gene lookup returns CDR1 SGHNT and CDR2 YYREEE (reference sequence). V lost 3 bases and J lost 4, with 12 bases in between. The CDR3 loop reads CASSSKQEPDTQYF. Written as DNA, the CDR3 is TGTGCCAGCAGCTCCAAACAGGAACCAGATACGCAGTATTTT.

The table lists this clone with a few counts. The rearrangement uses TRBV13 and TRBJ1-2, with D perhaps matching TRBD1 (5 bases). Germline V lookup: CDR1 PRHDT, CDR2 FYEKMQ (reference sequence). Between the trimmed V and J ends, which lost 5 bases and 3 bases, there was a span of 28 bases. This CDR3 has 19 amino acids. This CDR3 reads CASSPPQWQGVESHYGYTF. CDR3 nucleotide sequence: TGTGCCAGCAGCCCCCCTCAATGGCAGGGCGTAGAATCTCACTATGGCTACACCTTC.

The CDR3 DNA reads TGTGCCAGCCGGGTAAAGCTTGGCAATCAGCCCCAGCATTTT. Translating it yields CASRVKLGNQPQHF. The chain joins TRBV27 to TRBJ1-5, with D unclear. This CDR3 comprises 14 residues. Germline V gene lookup returns CDR1 MNHEY and CDR2 SMNVEV (reference sequence). Trimming removed 8 bases at V and 2 bases at J, with 13 bases between.

This rearrangement joins TRBV11-2 to TRBJ2-7; TRBD2 agrees at 9 bases. J was trimmed by 2 bases and V by 6 bases; bases with no gene match: 11. CDR1 and CDR2 (germline): SGHAT, FQNNGV. The CDR3 consists of 16 residues. This CDR3 is CASSPLGLAGPYEQYF. In nucleotides, the CDR3 is TGTGCCAGCAGTCCACTCGGCCTAGCGGGACCCTACGAGCAGTACTTC.

J is TRBJ2-7 and V is TRBV27, with 7 bases aligning to TRBD1. The CDR3 is 13 amino acids. Germline values: CDR1 MNHEY, CDR2 SMNVEV (reference sequence). The V gene end was trimmed by 6 bases and the J gene end by 3 bases; junction bases not matched to a gene: 5. The CDR3 loop is CASRKGALYEQYF. For the CDR3, the DNA is TGTGCCAGCAGAAAGGGGGCCCTCTACGAGCAGTACTTC.

This rearrangement joins TRBV2 to TRBJ2-1; possibly TRBD1 for D (5 bases). This CDR3 contains 13 residues. Germline lookup yields CDR1 SNHLY and CDR2 FYNNEI. The germline V and J ends were trimmed by 10 bases and 0 bases, with 10 bases remaining between them. CDR3 sequence: CATTDSSYNEQFF. The CDR3 region has the DNA TGTGCCACGACAGATAGCTCCTACAATGAGCAGTTCTTC.

This chain connects TRBV9 to TRBJ2-3, with 8 bases aligning to TRBD2. Unmatched junction bases numbered 7, after V lost 4 bases and J lost 0 bases. This CDR3 has 16 amino acids. Germline V gives CDR1 SGDLS, CDR2 YYNGEE. The CDR3 region has the DNA TGTGCCAGCAGCCCCTACGGGGGGGGAAGCACAGATACGCAGTATTTT. It is translated as CASSPYGGGSTDTQYF.

The chain joins TRBV28 to TRBJ2-7; tentatively, D is TRBD1 (6 bases). This CDR3 spans 13 amino acids. V was cut by 6 bases and J by 2 bases, with 11 bases left in between. Germline V CDR1 and CDR2: MDHEN, SYDVKM. CDR3 nucleotides: TGTGCCAGCAGCGGGACAACCCCCTACGAGCAGTACTTC. Translated: CASSGTTPYEQYF.

This clone has just a few counts. V and J are TRBV27 and TRBJ1-4; D unresolved. This CDR3 has 15 amino acids. Per the germline V gene, CDR1 is MNHEY and CDR2 is SMNVEV (reference sequence). V lost 3 bases and J 4 bases, leaving 12 bases between the germline ends. The CDR3 here is CASSLKQLHNEKLFF. The DNA of the CDR3 is TGTGCCAGCAGTTTGAAACAGCTTCATAATGAAAAACTGTTTTTT.

The V and J genes are TRBV10-2 and TRBJ2-2, with 11 bases identical to TRBD1. The germline CDR1 and CDR2 sequences are WSHSY and SAAADI. The CDR3 consists of 14 residues. The trim removed 6 bases at V and 6 bases at J, leaving 3 bases unmatched. The CDR3 nucleotides read TGCGCCAGCAGCGGGACAGGGGGGGCCGGGGAGCTGTTTTTT. Translation: CASSGTGGAGELFF.

This clone was found a few times. The rearrangement uses TRBV2 and TRBJ1-5; 8 bases agree with TRBD1. V lost 8 bases to trimming and J lost 2 bases; unmatched junction nucleotides: 8. CDR1 is SNHLY and CDR2 is FYNNEI in the germline V gene. The CDR3 spans 15 residues. The CDR3 sequence: CASGGQVRGNQPQHF. CDR3 in DNA: TGTGCCAGCGGGGGACAGGTAAGGGGCAATCAGCCCCAGCATTTT.

This rearrangement joins TRBV10-1 to TRBJ2-2; 8 bases are shared with TRBD2. Germline loops: CDR1 WNHNN, CDR2 SYGVQD (reference sequence). The CDR3 covers 14 residues. Trimming cost V 6 bases and J 7 bases; bases outside gene matches: 7. The CDR3 coding sequence is TGCGCCAGCAGGCCAGCGGGAGAGGGCGGGGAGCTGTTTTTT. Amino acids: CASRPAGEGGELFF.

The V gene is TRBV27, the J gene TRBJ2-5, with D possibly TRBD1 on 6 matching bases. Trimming left V 1 base short and J 1 base short, with 7 bases between. The germline CDR1 and CDR2 sequences are MNHEY and SMNVEV (reference sequence). The CDR3 runs to 14 residues. The CDR3 sequence: CASSLWGPQETQYF. The CDR3 nucleotides read TGTGCCAGCAGTTTATGGGGGCCCCAAGAGACCCAGTACTTC.

The V call is TRBV27, the J call TRBJ2-7, with 9 positions matching TRBD1. After removal of 4 bases from V and 7 bases from J, the junction contained 8 bases not matched to a gene. Germline V gene sequence: CDR1 MNHEY, CDR2 SMNVEV (reference sequence). There are 14 residues in the CDR3. CDR3 nucleotide sequence: TGTGCCAGCAGTTCTATACAGGGGGCGCGGGAGCAGTACTTC. Protein: CASSSIQGAREQYF.

The V call is TRBV5-5, the J call TRBJ2-1; 8 nucleotides align to TRBD2. With 5 bases clipped from V and 8 bases from J, the junction kept 15 bases outside the gene matches. The CDR3 consists of 16 residues. The germline gives CDR1 SGHKS, CDR2 YYEKEE (reference sequence). This CDR3 reads CASSSRTSGSRDEQFF. DNA for the CDR3: TGTGCCAGCAGTTCACGTACGAGCGGGAGTAGGGATGAGCAGTTCTTC.